This T cell receptor (beta chain) derives from a study of cytomegalovirus exposure and HLA in healthy donors. Both 60 Vbeta primers and 13 Jbeta primers went into the PCR. Profiling relied on immunoSEQ multiplex PCR, and the TCRdb table lists in-frame clones only, not all of them. This sample carries under 200,000 clones, approximately 80% of them seen once, and the ten largest clones take roughly 1.3%. This clone was recorded a few times. Sequencing was carried out using PBMCs. This TCR came from a woman aged 50 to 60 in good health and CMV-seronegative.

The CDR3 sequence is CASSLDGSSGNTIYF. The CDR3, as DNA: TGTGCCAGCAGTTTAGACGGGAGCTCTGGAAACACCATATATTTT. The chain couples TRBV5-4 to TRBJ1-3; D call uncertain. The CDR3 runs 15 residues. The ends were cut back, 5 bases at V and 0 bases at J, with 12 bases in the middle. Germline lookup yields CDR1 SGHNT and CDR2 YYREEE (reference sequence).